This TCR beta chain is drawn from a study of blood T cell repertoires in COVID-19. Study at large: The samples span acute and convalescent COVID-19 from the United States, Italy and Spain.

Original methodology: By means of reference gene primer amplification, nucleated cell counts were estimated. Profiled with immunoSEQ multiplex PCR; TCRdb holds only in-frame clones, not every one. For V, J and clone size, that table is used; D and trimming come from the DNA. Here the sample spans 200,000 to 300,000 clones, roughly 86% being singletons. In assigning cohorts, the study relied on participant-reported clinical history. This CDR3 has 13 residues. Germline-derived CDR1 and CDR2 are ENHRY and SYGVKD. Trimming removed 4 bases at V and 6 bases at J, with 13 bases between. The TCR comes from a woman aged 25 to 39 with acute COVID-19. This chain links TRBV10-3 with TRBJ2-7; D may be TRBD1 (6 bases). The sequenced sample consisted of PBMCs or T cells enriched from blood (not recorded which). In nucleotides, the CDR3 is TGTGCCATCAGTGGGCAGGGGTCCCCCGAGCAGTACTTC. Encoded protein: CAISGQGSPEQYF.